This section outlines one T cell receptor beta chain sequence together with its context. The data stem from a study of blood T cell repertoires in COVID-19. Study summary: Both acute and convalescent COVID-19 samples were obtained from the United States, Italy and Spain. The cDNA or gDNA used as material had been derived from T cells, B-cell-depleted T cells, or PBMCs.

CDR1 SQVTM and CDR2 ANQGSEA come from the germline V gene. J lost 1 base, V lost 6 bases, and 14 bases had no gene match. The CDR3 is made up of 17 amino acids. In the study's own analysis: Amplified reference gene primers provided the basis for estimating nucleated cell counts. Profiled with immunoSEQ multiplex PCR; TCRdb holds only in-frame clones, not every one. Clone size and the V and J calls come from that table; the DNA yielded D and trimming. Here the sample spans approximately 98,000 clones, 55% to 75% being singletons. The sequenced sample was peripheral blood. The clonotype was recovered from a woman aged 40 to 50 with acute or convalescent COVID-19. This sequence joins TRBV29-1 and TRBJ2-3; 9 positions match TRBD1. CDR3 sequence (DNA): TGCAGCGTCACAGGGGGCGCCGTTAACTTAGGCACAGATACGCAGTATTTT. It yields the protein CSVTGGAVNLGTDTQYF.